This T cell receptor (beta chain) is drawn from a study of monozygotic twins with inflammatory bowel disease. Findings and limits, study-wide: The sharing of clonotypes with others was lower in IBD patients than in healthy twins, especially with disease activity. A distinction between different T cell subtypes was not possible.

This CDR3 region has 15 residues. Germline CDR1 reads MNHNS; CDR2 reads SASEGT. TCRalpha along with TCRbeta cDNA was subjected to two nested PCRs lasting 16 and 9 cycles. TCRdb reprocessed the 5' RACE reads, with one entry per CDR3 protein and no DNA. Its clone listing holds over 350,000 distinct CDR3 sequences. In the case of this clonotype: Its antigen is undetermined.

This TCR derives from a human donor with ulcerative colitis or Crohn's disease, or a healthy co-twin of an affected twin (not recorded which). The chain joins TRBV6-1 to TRBJ2-2; the D gene TCRdb calls, TRBD1, cannot be checked with no DNA. The sequenced material came from blood. The CDR3 sequence: CASTDRNTNTGELFF.